This TCR beta chain was sequenced during a study of shared clonotypes between healthy human individuals. The donors were all Caucasian adults (living in Nashville, Tennessee). In the case of this clone: Its antigen is not known.

This CDR3 region has 17 residues. Germline V gene lookup returns CDR1 SGDLS and CDR2 YYNGEE. V lost 3 bases, J lost 5 bases, and 14 bases stayed unmatched. Sequenced by immunoSEQ multiplex PCR; TCRdb stores in-frame clones only, minus some. The sample has fewer than 2.5 million clones, 80% to 95% seen once. Findings and limits, study-wide: Compared with clonotypes that all four donors shared, non-shared clonotypes had lower generation probabilities. Sorted-subset sequencing, rarefaction showed, was incomplete despite large depth. Only blood was sampled, and tissue TCR repertoires likely differ from blood ones.

The TCR was taken from a man aged 18 to 29 in good health. Some clones in this sample may be carry-over from other donors' samples. Sequenced material: naive CD4+ T cells from PBMCs. Subset defined: CD45RA+ positively selected. The chain carries TRBV9 and TRBJ2-1; 7 bases are a match to TRBD2. The CDR3 DNA reads TGTGCCAGCAGCGCCTGGGCCCTAACTAGCGCAAACAATGAGCAGTTCTTC. Translation: CASSAWALTSANNEQFF.